Given below is one TCR beta chain in context. The antigen remains unidentified. Other DNA variants within this sample encode the same CDR3. Clones were read by immunoSEQ multiplex PCR, and TCRdb kept only the in-frame ones, dropping some. The data contain 85,000 to 130,000 clones, about 85% of them singletons. The donors were part of the validation cohort, which consisted of about 120 subjects and was separate from the first cohort of under 850 subjects. The record originates from a study of cytomegalovirus exposure and HLA in healthy donors. Study-level background: The same platform was used for the 120 validation repertoires and the roughly 670 first-cohort repertoires, a later analysis reported.

The germline CDR1 and CDR2 sequences are MDHEN and SYDVKM. This CDR3 comprises 12 residues. After removal of 9 bases from V and 6 bases from J, the junction contained 5 bases not matched to a gene. Study-level results: Cytomegalovirus-associated status was assigned to about 160 TCR beta chains. The classifier was said to identify cytomegalovirus status with high specificity and sensitivity.

The specimen was PBMCs. The clonotype comes from a woman under 30 in good health and CMV-seropositive. J is TRBJ1-5 and V is TRBV28, with 7 bases aligning to TRBD1. In DNA, the CDR3 is TGTGCCAGTCGACAGGGTAGTCAGCCCCAGCATTTT. It translates to CASRQGSQPQHF.